The T cell receptor (beta chain) described here comes from a study of radiotherapy plus CTLA-4 blockade in lung cancer. Sequencing was performed with immunoSEQ multiplex PCR; in TCRdb, only in-frame clones are kept and a portion is missing. Of some 110,000 clones listed, about four fifths were seen once; the top ten hold approximately 5.2%. CDR3 length: 15 residues. Germline loops: CDR1 SGHVS, CDR2 FQNEAQ. With 0 bases clipped from V and 4 bases from J, the junction kept 6 bases outside the gene matches. Sample: peripheral blood, taken from a patient treated with radiotherapy plus ipilimumab. This receptor was obtained from a human donor with non-small cell lung cancer who had a partial response to radiotherapy plus ipilimumab. The chain employs TRBV7-8 and TRBJ2-7; 7 bases line up with TRBD2. CDR3 sequence reads: CASSLALSGAYEQYV. CDR3 sequence (DNA): TGTGCCAGCAGCTTAGCGCTAAGCGGGGCTTACGAGCAGTACGTC.